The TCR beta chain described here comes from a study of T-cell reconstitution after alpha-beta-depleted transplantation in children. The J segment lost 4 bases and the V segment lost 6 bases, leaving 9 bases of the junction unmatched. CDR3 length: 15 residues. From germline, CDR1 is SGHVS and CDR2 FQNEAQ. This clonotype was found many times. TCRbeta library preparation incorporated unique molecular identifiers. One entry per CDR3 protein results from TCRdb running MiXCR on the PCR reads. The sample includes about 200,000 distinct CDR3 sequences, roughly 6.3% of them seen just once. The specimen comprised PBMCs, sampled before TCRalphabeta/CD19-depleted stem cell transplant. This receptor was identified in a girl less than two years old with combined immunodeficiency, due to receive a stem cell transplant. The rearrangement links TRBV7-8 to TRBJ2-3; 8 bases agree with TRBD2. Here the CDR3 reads CASSKDSGDADTQYF. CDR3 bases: TGTGCCAGCAGTAAGGATAGCGGGGACGCAGATACGCAGTATTTT.